A selection of T cell receptor beta chains follows, all from one sample in a study of metastatic and nonmetastatic thyroid tumors. TCRdb re-analyzed the PCR reads using MiXCR. The table includes about 30,000 clones, around a quarter detected once. What was sequenced was blood. The receptors were sampled from a female donor with papillary thyroid cancer or a benign thyroid nodule (not recorded which). Some clones in this sample may be carry-over from other donors' samples. Each CDR3 is given with its conserved first and last residue. The order of the fields is J gene, V gene, D gene, clone size, CDR3 protein, CDR3 DNA. The D gene is left open where the match is weak. A row's size may be missing; if present it is once, few, many or a size class.

j_gene: TRBJ1-1
v_gene: TRBV6-1
d_gene: NA
abundance: many
CDR3aa: CASSELQDSGTEAFF
CDR3nt: TGTGCCAGCAGTGAACTACAGGACTCGGGCACTGAAGCTTTCTTT

j_gene: TRBJ2-5
v_gene: TRBV20-1
d_gene: NA
abundance: many
CDR3aa: CSAPRGEYQETQYF
CDR3nt: TGCAGTGCCCCTAGGGGGGAGTACCAAGAGACCCAGTACTTC

j_gene: TRBJ2-7
v_gene: TRBV3-1
d_gene: NA
abundance: once
CDR3aa: CASSLWIGREQYF
CDR3nt: TGTGCCAGCAGCCTCTGGATCGGGCGCGAGCAGTACTTC

j_gene: TRBJ1-5
v_gene: TRBV20-1
d_gene: NA
abundance: many
CDR3aa: CSATDGYQPQHF
CDR3nt: TGCAGTGCTACCGACGGTTATCAGCCCCAGCATTTT

j_gene: TRBJ1-5
v_gene: TRBV20-1
d_gene: NA
abundance: NA
CDR3aa: CSARDPVNQPQHF
CDR3nt: TGCAGTGCTAGAGATCCCGTCAATCAGCCCCAGCATTTT

j_gene: TRBJ2-2
v_gene: TRBV27
d_gene: TRBD2
abundance: many
CDR3aa: CASSLAGGAGELFF
CDR3nt: TGTGCCAGCAGTTTAGCGGGGGGAGCCGGGGAGCTGTTTTTT

j_gene: TRBJ2-3
v_gene: TRBV29-1
d_gene: TRBD2
abundance: many
CDR3aa: CSVDSLAGAADTQYF
CDR3nt: TGCAGCGTTGATAGTCTAGCGGGAGCAGCAGATACGCAGTATTTT

j_gene: TRBJ1-1
v_gene: TRBV11-3
d_gene: NA
abundance: NA
CDR3aa: CVSSSDRRAFF
CDR3nt: TGTGTCAGCAGCTCGGACAGAAGAGCTTTCTTT

j_gene: TRBJ1-1
v_gene: TRBV5-1
d_gene: NA
abundance: few
CDR3aa: CASSVIPGTKAFF
CDR3nt: TGCGCCAGCAGCGTAATACCCGGGACGAAAGCTTTCTTT

j_gene: TRBJ2-2
v_gene: TRBV4-3
d_gene: TRBD1
abundance: many
CDR3aa: CASTSTTGATNTGELFF
CDR3nt: TGCGCCAGCACCTCAACTACAGGGGCTACGAACACCGGGGAGCTGTTTTTT

j_gene: TRBJ1-1
v_gene: TRBV18
d_gene: TRBD1
abundance: few
CDR3aa: CASSPRGGNTEAFF
CDR3nt: TGTGCCAGCTCACCCAGGGGGGGGAACACTGAAGCTTTCTTT

j_gene: TRBJ2-1
v_gene: TRBV12-3/TRBV12-4
d_gene: NA
abundance: many
CDR3aa: CASSDEGKYNEQFF
CDR3nt: TGTGCCAGCAGCGACGAGGGCAAATACAATGAGCAGTTCTTC

j_gene: TRBJ2-3
v_gene: TRBV28
d_gene: NA
abundance: many
CDR3aa: CASSIQADTQYF
CDR3nt: TGTGCCAGCAGTATACAGGCAGATACGCAGTATTTT

j_gene: TRBJ2-3
v_gene: TRBV4-1
d_gene: TRBD2
abundance: many
CDR3aa: CASSRRLAGGQVDTQYF
CDR3nt: TGCGCCAGCAGCCGTCGACTAGCGGGAGGGCAGGTGGATACGCAGTATTTT

j_gene: TRBJ2-1
v_gene: TRBV12-3/TRBV12-4
d_gene: NA
abundance: many
CDR3aa: CASSPQTVEQFF
CDR3nt: TGTGCCAGCAGTCCCCAGACTGTTGAGCAGTTCTTC

j_gene: TRBJ1-1
v_gene: TRBV6-2/TRBV6-3
d_gene: TRBD1
abundance: few
CDR3aa: CASSSSGTGNFEAFF
CDR3nt: TGTGCCAGCAGTTCCTCAGGGACAGGCAATTTTGAAGCTTTCTTT

j_gene: TRBJ1-5
v_gene: TRBV19
d_gene: NA
abundance: NA
CDR3aa: CASSHKGGHQPQHF
CDR3nt: TGTGCCAGTAGCCATAAAGGGGGACATCAGCCCCAGCATTTT

j_gene: TRBJ2-7
v_gene: TRBV7-7
d_gene: NA
abundance: many
CDR3aa: CASSLEPGKSYEQYF
CDR3nt: TGTGCTAGCAGCTTAGAGCCAGGGAAATCCTACGAGCAGTACTTC

j_gene: TRBJ2-3
v_gene: TRBV6-4
d_gene: NA
abundance: NA
CDR3aa: CASSDAAGHTDTQYF
CDR3nt: TGTGCCAGCAGTGACGCTGCAGGACACACAGATACGCAGTATTTT

j_gene: TRBJ2-1
v_gene: TRBV10-3
d_gene: NA
abundance: many
CDR3aa: CAISEVGTVYEQFF
CDR3nt: TGTGCCATCAGTGAGGTGGGGACGGTCTACGAGCAGTTCTTC

j_gene: TRBJ2-7
v_gene: TRBV18
d_gene: TRBD2
abundance: NA
CDR3aa: CASSISGTSSYEQYF
CDR3nt: TGTGCCAGCTCGATTTCCGGGACTAGTTCCTACGAGCAGTACTTC

j_gene: TRBJ1-2
v_gene: TRBV6-1
d_gene: NA
abundance: NA
CDR3aa: CASSESAHDSYGYTF
CDR3nt: TGTGCCAGCAGTGAATCCGCGCACGATTCCTATGGCTACACCTTC

j_gene: TRBJ1-6
v_gene: TRBV6-1
d_gene: NA
abundance: NA
CDR3aa: CAISEFGAANSPLHF
CDR3nt: TGTGCCATCAGTGAATTTGGGGCGGCTAATTCACCCCTCCACTTT

j_gene: TRBJ2-7
v_gene: TRBV20-1
d_gene: NA
abundance: NA
CDR3aa: CSATALGRAGEQYF
CDR3nt: TGCAGTGCTACAGCCCTTGGTAGGGCCGGCGAGCAGTACTTC

j_gene: TRBJ1-2
v_gene: TRBV20-1
d_gene: NA
abundance: many
CDR3aa: CSAPGVGYTF
CDR3nt: TGCAGTGCTCCTGGCGTGGGCTACACCTTC

j_gene: TRBJ2-7
v_gene: TRBV20-1
d_gene: TRBD1
abundance: many
CDR3aa: CSVPTGTGSYEQYF
CDR3nt: TGCAGTGTACCAACCGGGACAGGGTCCTACGAGCAGTACTTC

j_gene: TRBJ2-5
v_gene: TRBV20-1
d_gene: TRBD2
abundance: NA
CDR3aa: CSARVGGGQETQYF
CDR3nt: TGCAGTGCTAGAGTCGGGGGGGGCCAAGAGACCCAGTACTTC

j_gene: TRBJ2-1
v_gene: TRBV18
d_gene: NA
abundance: many
CDR3aa: CASSPFIGEQFF
CDR3nt: TGTGCCAGCTCACCCTTTATAGGTGAGCAGTTCTTC

j_gene: TRBJ2-1
v_gene: TRBV10-1
d_gene: NA
abundance: NA
CDR3aa: CASRRGGTGRDEKFF
CDR3nt: TGCGCCAGCAGACGCGGGGGCACCGGTAGGGATGAGAAGTTCTTC

j_gene: TRBJ2-6
v_gene: TRBV19
d_gene: NA
abundance: many
CDR3aa: CASSPTGTAGANVLTF
CDR3nt: TGTGCCAGTAGCCCTACCGGGACGGCTGGGGCCAACGTCCTGACTTTC

j_gene: TRBJ1-1
v_gene: TRBV18
d_gene: NA
abundance: NA
CDR3aa: CASSPLPGNTEAFF
CDR3nt: TGTGCCAGCTCACCCCTACCGGGGAACACTGAAGCTTTCTTT

j_gene: TRBJ2-1
v_gene: TRBV3-1
d_gene: NA
abundance: many
CDR3aa: CASSRGYDEQFF
CDR3nt: TGTGCCAGCAGCCGAGGGTATGATGAGCAGTTCTTC

j_gene: TRBJ2-3
v_gene: TRBV12-3/TRBV12-4
d_gene: NA
abundance: medium-sized
CDR3aa: CASSLADTQYF
CDR3nt: TGTGCCAGCAGTTTGGCAGATACGCAGTATTTT

j_gene: TRBJ1-5
v_gene: TRBV11-2
d_gene: NA
abundance: NA
CDR3aa: CASSLSLGGGHSNQPQHF
CDR3nt: TGTGCCAGCAGCTTAAGTCTCGGGGGGGGCCATAGCAATCAGCCCCAGCATTTT

j_gene: TRBJ2-7
v_gene: TRBV4-1
d_gene: TRBD2
abundance: NA
CDR3aa: CASSQDGFGTRDYEQYF
CDR3nt: TGCGCCAGCAGCCAAGATGGATTCGGGACTAGGGACTACGAGCAGTACTTC

j_gene: TRBJ2-3
v_gene: TRBV7-7
d_gene: NA
abundance: many
CDR3aa: CASSLRAAVGTDTQYF
CDR3nt: TGTGCTAGCAGCTTAAGGGCCGCCGTTGGGACAGATACGCAGTATTTT

j_gene: TRBJ2-3
v_gene: TRBV6-9
d_gene: TRBD2
abundance: NA
CDR3aa: CASSYRFGRGGTDTLDF
CDR3nt: TGTGCCAGCAGTTACAGGTTCGGGAGGGGAGGCACAGATACGCTGGATTTT

j_gene: TRBJ2-7
v_gene: TRBV27
d_gene: NA
abundance: many
CDR3aa: CASSFGGVYEQYF
CDR3nt: TGTGCCAGCAGTTTCGGAGGGGTCTACGAGCAGTACTTC

j_gene: TRBJ2-2
v_gene: TRBV11-1
d_gene: NA
abundance: NA
CDR3aa: CDSSGPVNTGELFF
CDR3nt: TGTGACAGCAGCGGACCGGTGAACACCGGGGAGCTGTTTTTT

j_gene: TRBJ1-1
v_gene: TRBV4-1
d_gene: NA
abundance: many
CDR3aa: CASSQFGGGPGTEAFF
CDR3nt: TGCGCCAGCAGCCAATTCGGCGGGGGCCCCGGCACTGAAGCTTTCTTT

j_gene: TRBJ2-7
v_gene: TRBV30
d_gene: TRBD1
abundance: many
CDR3aa: CAWSRLPDRESYEQYF
CDR3nt: TGTGCCTGGAGTCGACTCCCGGACAGGGAGAGTTACGAGCAGTACTTC

j_gene: TRBJ2-1
v_gene: TRBV28
d_gene: NA
abundance: NA
CDR3aa: CASSHPVETQFF
CDR3nt: TGTGCCAGCAGCCACCCAGTGGAGACCCAGTTCTTC

j_gene: TRBJ2-7
v_gene: TRBV28
d_gene: NA
abundance: medium-sized
CDR3aa: CASGYGYEQYF
CDR3nt: TGTGCCAGCGGGTACGGGTACGAGCAGTACTTC

j_gene: TRBJ2-7
v_gene: TRBV2
d_gene: TRBD2
abundance: medium-sized
CDR3aa: CASRYKRDLSYEQYF
CDR3nt: TGTGCCAGCAGATATAAGCGGGACTTGTCCTACGAGCAGTACTTC

j_gene: TRBJ1-1
v_gene: TRBV6-1
d_gene: NA
abundance: many
CDR3aa: CASIRQTEAFF
CDR3nt: TGTGCCAGCATCCGGCAGACTGAAGCTTTCTTT